The 13 T cell receptor beta chains presented below share a single source sample, sequenced in a study of OX40 agonist ivuxolimab in advanced cancers. Only in-frame clones appear in the TCRdb table, and some are missing; sequencing was by immunoSEQ multiplex PCR. In the table there are over 55,000 clones, approximately 81% of which are singletons. The sample was CD4+ or CD8+ T cells sorted from blood, taken in a trial of the OX40 agonist ivuxolimab. The receptors derive from an adult with an advanced solid tumor such as melanoma, head and neck, liver or kidney cancer.

The chain joins TRBV4-3 to TRBJ2-7; 10 bases align to TRBD2. CDR3 length: 15 amino acids. The germline CDR1 and CDR2 sequences are LGHNA and YSLEER. V trimming: 1 base; J trimming: 5 bases; junction bases outside the gene matches: 5. CDR3 residues: CASSQGGGLADEQYF. The CDR3 nucleotides read TGCGCCAGCAGCCAAGGGGGAGGACTAGCGGACGAGCAGTACTTC.

The J gene is TRBJ1-1, the V gene TRBV18, with D uncertain. V shed 4 bases and J shed 5 bases, with 5 bases lying between them. The CDR3 consists of 11 residues. Looked up from germline, CDR1 is KGHSH and CDR2 is LQKENI. DNA of the CDR3: TGTGCCAGCTCACTAGTGACTGAAGCTTTCTTT. This gives the protein CASSLVTEAFF.

The chain carries TRBV6-5 and TRBJ1-3, with D possibly TRBD1 on 5 matching bases. Germline V CDR1 and CDR2: MNHEY, SVGAGI. The CDR3 runs to 15 residues. Trimming removed 2 bases from V and 0 bases from J, with 8 bases in between. In DNA form, the CDR3 reads TGTGCCAGCAGTTACGGGACCGACTCTGGAAACACCATATATTTT. Translating gives CASSYGTDSGNTIYF.

This chain connects TRBV30 to TRBJ2-5; D is undetermined. The germline V gene has CDR1 GTSNPN and CDR2 SVGIG (reference sequence). The CDR3 totals 12 residues. V shed 0 bases and J shed 3 bases, with 5 bases lying between them. Written as DNA, the CDR3 is TGTGCCTGGAGTGTAGGCAAAGAGACCCAGTACTTC. Its translation: CAWSVGKETQYF.

The chain links TRBV4-1 to TRBJ2-2; 9 nucleotides match TRBD2. The CDR3 runs 17 residues. V lost 7 bases, J lost 7 bases, and 16 bases stayed unmatched. Germline CDR1 reads MGHRA; CDR2 reads YSYEKL. The chain's CDR3 is CASTRGPRREGDGELFF. CDR3 bases: TGCGCCAGCACTCGAGGACCGAGGCGGGAGGGCGACGGGGAGCTGTTTTTT.

This chain uses TRBV30 with TRBJ2-2; D gene uncertain. CDR1 is GTSNPN, CDR2 SVGIG, per germline (reference sequence). Trimming removed 7 bases from V and 3 bases from J, with 12 bases in between. The CDR3 extends over 13 amino acids. CDR3 amino acids: CASRRSYTGELFF. CDR3 in DNA: TGTGCCTCCCGGCGATCCTACACCGGGGAGCTGTTTTTT.

The CDR3 DNA reads TGTGCCAGCAGCTCGGTGGGGACAGGAGGTTCTTACGAGCAGTACTTC. Translating gives CASSSVGTGGSYEQYF. V gene TRBV11-3 combines with J gene TRBJ2-7; the match to TRBD1 covers 8 bases. The CDR3 length is 16 residues. Germline V gives CDR1 SGHNT, CDR2 YENEEA. V dropped 4 bases and J dropped 4; count of bases not matched to a gene: 12.

The chain carries TRBV30 and TRBJ2-5; 15 positions agree with TRBD2. Germline CDR1 and CDR2: GTSNPN and SVGIG (reference sequence). After removal of 1 base from V and 6 bases from J, the junction contained 12 bases not matched to a gene. The CDR3 consists of 18 residues. DNA for the CDR3: TGTGCCTGGAGTGGCGCCCGACAAGGACTAGCGGGAGGGCAGACCCAGTACTTC. Translating gives CAWSGARQGLAGGQTQYF.

The chain couples TRBV27 to TRBJ1-1, with 10 nucleotides matching TRBD1. CDR3 length: 16 amino acids. Looked up from germline, CDR1 is MNHEY and CDR2 is SMNVEV (reference sequence). Losses at the gene ends were 7 bases for V and 0 bases for J; bases not matched to a gene: 8. The CDR3 spells CASKTGTGDMNTEAFF. CDR3 nucleotide sequence: TGTGCCAGCAAAACCGGGACAGGGGACATGAACACTGAAGCTTTCTTT.

The J gene is TRBJ2-1, the V gene TRBV15; 7 bases align to TRBD2. Trimming cost V 1 base and J 9 bases; bases outside gene matches: 9. In germline, CDR1 is LNHNV, CDR2 YYDKDF (reference sequence). This CDR3 spans 15 amino acids. CDR3 coding DNA: TGTGCCACCAGCAGAGTGAAGGCGGGAGTCTTTGAGCAGTTCTTC. It translates to CATSRVKAGVFEQFF.

This clone was detected once. The chain employs TRBV13 and TRBJ1-4; the D gene is possibly TRBD1 (5 bases). CDR1 and CDR2 from the germline V gene are PRHDT and FYEKMQ (reference sequence). The CDR3 sequence is 16 residues long. V shed 0 bases and J shed 4 bases, with 12 bases lying between them. In DNA form, the CDR3 reads TGTGCCAGCAGCTTAGGCCTCGGGACGGATAATGAAAAACTGTTTTTT. It is translated as CASSLGLGTDNEKLFF.

In this sample, this clone turned up a few times. The chain combines TRBV10-3 with TRBJ1-2; D not resolved. The CDR3 covers 13 residues. Germline assignment: CDR1 ENHRY and CDR2 SYGVKD. V lost 2 bases and J lost 0, with 4 bases in between. CDR3 bases: TGTGCCATCAGTGAGGACGCTAACTATGGCTACACCTTC. Protein product: CAISEDANYGYTF.

The chain uses TRBV1 and TRBJ2-1; the table names TRBD2, a call not compared with the DNA. TRBV1 is deemed a pseudogene. The CDR3 length is 18 residues. CDR3 protein: CTSSQEGGLAGFYNEQFF. The CDR3 DNA follows: TGCACCAGCAGCCAAGAAGGGGGACTAGCGGGATTTTACAATGAGCAGTTCTTC.